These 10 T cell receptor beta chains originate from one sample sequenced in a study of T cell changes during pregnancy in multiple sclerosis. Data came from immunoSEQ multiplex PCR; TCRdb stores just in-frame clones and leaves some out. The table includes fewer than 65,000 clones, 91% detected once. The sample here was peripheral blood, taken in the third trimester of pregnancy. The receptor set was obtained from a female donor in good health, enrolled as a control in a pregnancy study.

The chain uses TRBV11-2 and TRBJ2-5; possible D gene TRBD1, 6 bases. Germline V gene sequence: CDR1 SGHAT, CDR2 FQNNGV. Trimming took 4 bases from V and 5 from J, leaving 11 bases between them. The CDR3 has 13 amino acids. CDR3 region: CASSSGERETQYF. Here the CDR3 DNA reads TGTGCCAGCAGCTCAGGGGAGAGGGAGACCCAGTACTTC.

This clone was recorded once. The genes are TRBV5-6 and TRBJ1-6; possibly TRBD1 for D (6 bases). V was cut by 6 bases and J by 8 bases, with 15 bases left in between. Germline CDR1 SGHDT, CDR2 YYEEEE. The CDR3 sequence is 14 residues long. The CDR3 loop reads CASNFRGGDSPLHF. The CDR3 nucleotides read TGTGCCAGCAACTTCAGGGGAGGGGATTCACCCCTCCACTTT.

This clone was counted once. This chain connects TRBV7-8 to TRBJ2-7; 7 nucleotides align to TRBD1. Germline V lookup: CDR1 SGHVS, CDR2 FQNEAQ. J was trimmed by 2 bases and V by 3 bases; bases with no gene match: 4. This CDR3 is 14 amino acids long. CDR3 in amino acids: CASSFGDSAYEQYF. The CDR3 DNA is TGTGCCAGCAGCTTTGGGGACAGCGCCTACGAGCAGTACTTC.

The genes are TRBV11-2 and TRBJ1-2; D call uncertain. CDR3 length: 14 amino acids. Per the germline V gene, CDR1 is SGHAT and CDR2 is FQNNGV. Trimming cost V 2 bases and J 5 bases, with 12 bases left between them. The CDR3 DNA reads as TGTGCCAGCAGCTTAAGAGCCCCGGGGTATGGCTACACCTTC. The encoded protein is CASSLRAPGYGYTF.

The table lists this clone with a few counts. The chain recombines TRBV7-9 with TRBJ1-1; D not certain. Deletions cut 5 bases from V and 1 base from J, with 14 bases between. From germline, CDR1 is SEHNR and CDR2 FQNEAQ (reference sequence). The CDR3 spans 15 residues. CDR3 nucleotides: TGTGCCAGCAGCACCTACCGAGGTCCGAACACTGAAGCTTTCTTT. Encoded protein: CASSTYRGPNTEAFF.

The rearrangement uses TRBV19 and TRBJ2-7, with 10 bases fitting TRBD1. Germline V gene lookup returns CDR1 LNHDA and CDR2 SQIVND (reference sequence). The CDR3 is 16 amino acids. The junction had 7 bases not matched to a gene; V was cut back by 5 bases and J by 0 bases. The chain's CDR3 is CASSQMTGGSSYEQYF. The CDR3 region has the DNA TGTGCCAGTAGTCAGATGACAGGGGGCAGCTCCTACGAGCAGTACTTC.

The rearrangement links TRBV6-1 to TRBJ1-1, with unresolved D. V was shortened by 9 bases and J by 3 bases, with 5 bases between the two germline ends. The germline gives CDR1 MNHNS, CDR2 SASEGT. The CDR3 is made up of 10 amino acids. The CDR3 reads CASRYTEAFF. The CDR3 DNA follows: TGTGCCAGTCGGTACACTGAAGCTTTCTTT.

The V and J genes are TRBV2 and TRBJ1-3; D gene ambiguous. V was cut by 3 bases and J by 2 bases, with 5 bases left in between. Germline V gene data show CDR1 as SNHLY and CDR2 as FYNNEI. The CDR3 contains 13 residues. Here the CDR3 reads CASSEWPGNTIYF. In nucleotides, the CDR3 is TGTGCCAGCAGTGAGTGGCCTGGAAACACCATATATTTT.

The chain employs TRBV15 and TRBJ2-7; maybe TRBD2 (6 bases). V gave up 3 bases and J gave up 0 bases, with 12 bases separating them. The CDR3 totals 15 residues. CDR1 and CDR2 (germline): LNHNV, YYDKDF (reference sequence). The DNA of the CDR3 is TGTGCCACCAGCAGCTTAGCGGAGGTCTCCTACGAGCAGTACTTC. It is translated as CATSSLAEVSYEQYF.

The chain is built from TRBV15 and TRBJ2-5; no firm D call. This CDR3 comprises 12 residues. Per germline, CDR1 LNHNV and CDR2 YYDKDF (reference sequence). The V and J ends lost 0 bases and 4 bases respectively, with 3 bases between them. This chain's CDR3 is CATSRDRETQYF. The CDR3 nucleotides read TGTGCCACCAGCAGAGATAGAGAGACCCAGTACTTC.